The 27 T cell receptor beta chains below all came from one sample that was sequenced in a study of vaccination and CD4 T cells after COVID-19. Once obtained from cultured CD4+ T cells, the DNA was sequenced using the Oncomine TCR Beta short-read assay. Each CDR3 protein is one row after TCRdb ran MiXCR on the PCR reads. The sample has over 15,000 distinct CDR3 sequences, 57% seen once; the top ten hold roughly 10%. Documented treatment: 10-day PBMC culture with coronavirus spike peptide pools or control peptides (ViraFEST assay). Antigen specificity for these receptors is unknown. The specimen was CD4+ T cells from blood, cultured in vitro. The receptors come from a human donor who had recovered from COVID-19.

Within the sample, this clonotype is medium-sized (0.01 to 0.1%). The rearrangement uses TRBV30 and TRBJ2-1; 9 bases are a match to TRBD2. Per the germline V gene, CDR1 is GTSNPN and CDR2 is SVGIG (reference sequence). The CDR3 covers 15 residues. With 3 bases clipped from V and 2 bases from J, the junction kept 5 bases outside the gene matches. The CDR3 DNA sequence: TGTGCCTGGAGGTCCCCTAGCGGGACCTACAATGAGCAGTTCTTC. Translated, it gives CAWRSPSGTYNEQFF.

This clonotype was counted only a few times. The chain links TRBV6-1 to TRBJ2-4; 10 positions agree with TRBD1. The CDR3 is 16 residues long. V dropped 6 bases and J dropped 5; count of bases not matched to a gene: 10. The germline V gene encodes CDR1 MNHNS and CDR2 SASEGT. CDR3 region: CASSLGPGQGENIQYF. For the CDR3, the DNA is TGTGCCAGCAGCCTTGGCCCTGGACAGGGGGAAAACATTCAGTACTTC.

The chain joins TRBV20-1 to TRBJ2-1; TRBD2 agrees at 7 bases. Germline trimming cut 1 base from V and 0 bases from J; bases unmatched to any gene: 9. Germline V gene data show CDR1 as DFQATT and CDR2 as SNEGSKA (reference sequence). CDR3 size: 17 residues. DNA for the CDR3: TGCAGTGCTAGAGTTACGACTAGCAGTTACTCCTACAATGAGCAGTTCTTC. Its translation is CSARVTTSSYSYNEQFF.

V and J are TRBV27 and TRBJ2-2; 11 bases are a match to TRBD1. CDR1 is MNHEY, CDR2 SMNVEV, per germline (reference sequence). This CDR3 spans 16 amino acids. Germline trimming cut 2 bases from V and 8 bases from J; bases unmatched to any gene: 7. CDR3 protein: CASSLSRTGGRGELFF. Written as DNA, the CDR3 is TGTGCCAGCAGTTTAAGTCGGACAGGGGGCCGTGGGGAGCTGTTTTTT.

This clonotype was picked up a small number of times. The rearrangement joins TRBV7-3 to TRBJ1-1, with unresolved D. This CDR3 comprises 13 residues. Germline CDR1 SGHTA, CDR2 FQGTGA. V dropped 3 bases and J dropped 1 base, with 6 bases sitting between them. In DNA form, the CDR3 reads TGTGCCAGCAGCTTTCAAGAGAACACTGAAGCTTTCTTT. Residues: CASSFQENTEAFF.

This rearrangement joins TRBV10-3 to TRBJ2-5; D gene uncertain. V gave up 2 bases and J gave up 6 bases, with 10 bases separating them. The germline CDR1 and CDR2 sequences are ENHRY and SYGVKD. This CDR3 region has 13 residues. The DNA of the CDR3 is TGTGCCATCAGTGAGGACATCGCGAAGACCCAGTACTTC. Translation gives CAISEDIAKTQYF.

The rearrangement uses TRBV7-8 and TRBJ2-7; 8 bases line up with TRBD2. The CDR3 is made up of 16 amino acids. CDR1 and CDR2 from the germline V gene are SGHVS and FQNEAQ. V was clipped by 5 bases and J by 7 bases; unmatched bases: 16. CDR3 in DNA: TGTGCCAGCAGCCCTAGGGGGACTAGTGCCATTAGAGAGCAGTACTTC. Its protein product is CASSPRGTSAIREQYF.

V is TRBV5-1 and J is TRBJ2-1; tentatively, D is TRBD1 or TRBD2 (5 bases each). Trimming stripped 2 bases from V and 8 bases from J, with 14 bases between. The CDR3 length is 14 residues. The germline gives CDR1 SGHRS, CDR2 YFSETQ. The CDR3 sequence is CASSLEGRVDEQFF. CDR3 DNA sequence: TGCGCCAGCAGCTTAGAGGGACGGGTGGATGAGCAGTTCTTC.

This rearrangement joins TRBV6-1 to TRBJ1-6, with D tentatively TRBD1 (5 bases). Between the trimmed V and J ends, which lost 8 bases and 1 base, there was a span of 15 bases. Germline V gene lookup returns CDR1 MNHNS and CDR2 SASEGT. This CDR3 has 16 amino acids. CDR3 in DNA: TGTGCCAGCCGCCCCGGGGCCGAATCCTATAATTCACCCCTCCACTTT. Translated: CASRPGAESYNSPLHF.

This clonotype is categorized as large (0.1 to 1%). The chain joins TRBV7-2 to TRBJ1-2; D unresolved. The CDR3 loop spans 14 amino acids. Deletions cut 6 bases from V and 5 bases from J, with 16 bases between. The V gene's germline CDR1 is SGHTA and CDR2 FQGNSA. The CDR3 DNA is TGTGCCAGCAGTCCCTACATGGATCAGTATGGCTACACCTTC. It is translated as CASSPYMDQYGYTF. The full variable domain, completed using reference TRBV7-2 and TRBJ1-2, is GAGVSQSPSNKVTEKGKDVELRCDPISGHTALYWYRQSLGQGLEFLIYFQGNSAPDKSGLPSDRFSAERTGGSVSTLTIQRTQQEDSAVYLCASSPYMDQYGYTFGSGTRLTVV.

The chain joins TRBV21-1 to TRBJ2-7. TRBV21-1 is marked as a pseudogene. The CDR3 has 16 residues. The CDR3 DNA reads TGTGCCAGCAGCAACGGTCCAGCGATAGTCTCCTACGAGCAGTACTTC. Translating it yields CASSNGPAIVSYEQYF.

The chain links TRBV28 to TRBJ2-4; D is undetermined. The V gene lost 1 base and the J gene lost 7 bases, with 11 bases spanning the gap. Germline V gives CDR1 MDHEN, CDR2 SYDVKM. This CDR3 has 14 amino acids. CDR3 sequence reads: CASSLSQLPNIQYF. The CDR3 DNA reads TGTGCCAGCAGTTTATCTCAGCTGCCGAACATTCAGTACTTC.

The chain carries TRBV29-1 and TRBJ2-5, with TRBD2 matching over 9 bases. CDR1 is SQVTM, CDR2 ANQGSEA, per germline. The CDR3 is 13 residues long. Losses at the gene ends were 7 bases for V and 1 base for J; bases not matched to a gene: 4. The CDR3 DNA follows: TGCAGCGCCCTTAGCGGGAGCCAAGAGACCCAGTACTTC. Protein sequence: CSALSGSQETQYF.

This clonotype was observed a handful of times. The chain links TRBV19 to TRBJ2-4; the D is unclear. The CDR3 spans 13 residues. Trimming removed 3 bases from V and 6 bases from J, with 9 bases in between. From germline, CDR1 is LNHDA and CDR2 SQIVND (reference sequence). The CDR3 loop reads CASSISSLNIQYF. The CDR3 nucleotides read TGTGCCAGTAGTATCTCCAGCTTAAACATTCAGTACTTC.

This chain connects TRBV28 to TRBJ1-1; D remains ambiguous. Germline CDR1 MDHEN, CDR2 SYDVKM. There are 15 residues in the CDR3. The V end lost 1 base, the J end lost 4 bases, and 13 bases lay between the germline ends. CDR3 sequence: CASSLYPGLGTEAFF. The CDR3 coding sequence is TGTGCCAGCAGTTTATATCCGGGGTTGGGCACTGAAGCTTTCTTT.

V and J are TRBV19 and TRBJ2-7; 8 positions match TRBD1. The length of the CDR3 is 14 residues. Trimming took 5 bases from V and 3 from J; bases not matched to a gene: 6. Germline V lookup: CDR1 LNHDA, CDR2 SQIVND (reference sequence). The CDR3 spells CASSYRDRRYEQYF. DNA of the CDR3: TGTGCCAGTAGTTATCGGGACAGGCGCTACGAGCAGTACTTC.

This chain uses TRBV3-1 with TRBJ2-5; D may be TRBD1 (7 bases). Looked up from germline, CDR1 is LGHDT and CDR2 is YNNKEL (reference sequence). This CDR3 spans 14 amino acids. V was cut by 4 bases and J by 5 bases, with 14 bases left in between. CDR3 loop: CASSRRGDGETQYF. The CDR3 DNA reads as TGTGCCAGCAGCCGCAGGGGGGATGGGGAGACCCAGTACTTC.

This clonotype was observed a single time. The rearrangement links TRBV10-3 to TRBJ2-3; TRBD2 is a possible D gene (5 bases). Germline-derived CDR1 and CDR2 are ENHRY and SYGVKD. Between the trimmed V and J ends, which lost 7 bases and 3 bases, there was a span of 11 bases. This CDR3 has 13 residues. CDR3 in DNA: TGTGCCATCACATACCCGGGGACAGATACGCAGTATTTT. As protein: CAITYPGTDTQYF.

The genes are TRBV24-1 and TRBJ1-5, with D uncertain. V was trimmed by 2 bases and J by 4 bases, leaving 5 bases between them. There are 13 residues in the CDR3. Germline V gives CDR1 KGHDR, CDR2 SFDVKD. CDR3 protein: CATSDSRNQPQHF. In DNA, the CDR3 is TGTGCCACCAGTGATTCCAGGAATCAGCCCCAGCATTTT.

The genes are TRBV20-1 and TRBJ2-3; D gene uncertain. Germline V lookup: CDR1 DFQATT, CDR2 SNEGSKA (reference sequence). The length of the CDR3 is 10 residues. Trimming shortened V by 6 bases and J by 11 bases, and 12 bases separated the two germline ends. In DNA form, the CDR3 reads TGCAGTGCCGTTAGGGATGGGCAGTATTTT. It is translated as CSAVRDGQYF.

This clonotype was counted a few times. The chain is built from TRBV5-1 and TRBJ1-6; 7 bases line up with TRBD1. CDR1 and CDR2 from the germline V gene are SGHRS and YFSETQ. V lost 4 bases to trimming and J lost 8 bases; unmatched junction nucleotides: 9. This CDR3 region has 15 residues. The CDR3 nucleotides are TGCGCCAGCAGCCCGTTGAACCAGGGGGATTCACCCCTCCACTTT. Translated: CASSPLNQGDSPLHF.

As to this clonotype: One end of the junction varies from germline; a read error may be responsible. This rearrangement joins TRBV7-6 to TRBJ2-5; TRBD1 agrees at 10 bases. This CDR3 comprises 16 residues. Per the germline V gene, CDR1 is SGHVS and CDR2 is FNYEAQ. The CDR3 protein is CASSLPRQGASETRYF. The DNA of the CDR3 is TGTGCCAGCAGCTTACCCCGACAGGGGGCGAGTGAGACCCGGTACTTC.

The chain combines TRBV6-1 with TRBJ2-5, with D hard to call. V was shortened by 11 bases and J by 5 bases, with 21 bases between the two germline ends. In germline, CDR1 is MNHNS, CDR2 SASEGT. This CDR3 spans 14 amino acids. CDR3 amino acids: CACAPGPIGETQYF. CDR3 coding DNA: TGTGCCTGTGCGCCGGGCCCCATTGGGGAGACCCAGTACTTC.

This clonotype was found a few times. The CDR3 nucleotides are TGTGCCAGCAGCAAGGGGAGACTAGCTGGGACCGGGGAGCTGTTTTTT. Protein: CASSKGRLAGTGELFF. The genes are TRBV21-1 and TRBJ2-2; the DNA was not used to check the table's D call, TRBD2. TRBV21-1 is a pseudogene segment. The CDR3 is 16 residues long.

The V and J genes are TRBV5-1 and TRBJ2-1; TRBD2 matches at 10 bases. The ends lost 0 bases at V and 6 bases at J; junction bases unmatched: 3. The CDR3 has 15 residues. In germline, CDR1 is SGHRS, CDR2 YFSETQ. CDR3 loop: CASSLGASGSNEQFF. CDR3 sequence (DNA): TGCGCCAGCAGCTTGGGGGCTAGCGGGAGCAATGAGCAGTTCTTC.

The chain's CDR3 is CASRRGEGGTYEQYF. In nucleotides, the CDR3 is TGTGCCAGCAGACGGGGGGAGGGAGGAACCTACGAGCAGTACTTC. The chain carries TRBV6-1 and TRBJ2-7; 7 positions agree with TRBD2. Losses at the gene ends were 6 bases for V and 2 bases for J; bases not matched to a gene: 10. The CDR3 length is 15 residues. Germline loops: CDR1 MNHNS, CDR2 SASEGT.

CDR3 coding DNA: TGCAGCGTTTATACTATGAAGGTCGTGGGAGCTTTCTTT. This sequence encodes CSVYTMKVVGAFF. The chain has TRBV29-1 and TRBJ1-1; D uncertain. Germline V gene data show CDR1 as SQVTM and CDR2 as ANQGSEA. V was clipped by 5 bases and J by 10 bases, with 20 bases between them. The CDR3 spans 13 residues.